Reported below is one TCR beta chain. This sample is drawn from a study of CD8 T cells in Susac syndrome. Germline V lookup: CDR1 SGHTA, CDR2 FQGNSA. The V end was cut by 5 bases, the J end by 8 bases, with 12 bases between. This CDR3 spans 12 amino acids. It was with random hexamers that roughly 0.45 to 1 ug RNA was reverse transcribed. Using its own MiXCR run on the immunoSEQ multiplex PCR reads, TCRdb lists one record per CDR3 protein. The sample carries 55,000 to 70,000 distinct CDR3 sequences, approximately 95% recorded once. The sample comprised CD8+ T cells from PBMCs. The chain is built from TRBV7-2 and TRBJ1-1; a possible D gene is TRBD1 (6 bases). The source of this sequence is a human donor in good health. The CDR3 here is CASSEGQPEAFF. The CDR3 nucleotides read TGTGCCAGCAGCGAAGGACAGCCCGAAGCTTTCTTT.